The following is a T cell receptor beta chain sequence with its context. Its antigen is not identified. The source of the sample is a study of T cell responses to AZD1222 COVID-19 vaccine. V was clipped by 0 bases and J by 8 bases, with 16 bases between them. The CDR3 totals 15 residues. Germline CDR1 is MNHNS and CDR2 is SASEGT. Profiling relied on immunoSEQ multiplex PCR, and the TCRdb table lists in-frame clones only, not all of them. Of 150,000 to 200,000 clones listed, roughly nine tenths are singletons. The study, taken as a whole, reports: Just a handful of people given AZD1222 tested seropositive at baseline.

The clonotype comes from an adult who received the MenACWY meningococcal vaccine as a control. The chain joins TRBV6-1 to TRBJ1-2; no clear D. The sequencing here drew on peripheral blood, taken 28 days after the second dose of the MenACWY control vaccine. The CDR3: CASSEASISTWGYTF. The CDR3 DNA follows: TGTGCCAGCAGTGAAGCCTCAATCTCAACATGGGGCTACACCTTC.